These 5 T cell receptor beta chains originate from one sample sequenced in a study of T cells in Graves' hyperthyroidism and ophthalmopathy. RNA transcripts were the template for amplifying TCR beta CDR3 regions. First-round RT-PCR targeting the TCR CDR3 was performed with the HTBI primer set. MiXCR, run by TCRdb on the multiplex PCR reads, gives a single entry per CDR3 protein. The table lists about 400,000 distinct CDR3 sequences, roughly 15% of them singletons. The material sequenced was blood. The receptor set was obtained from a woman in her sixties with Graves' ophthalmopathy.

This clonotype was observed at least ten times. The chain is built from TRBV15 and TRBJ2-7, with D perhaps matching TRBD2 (6 bases). V was trimmed by 5 bases and J by 5 bases, leaving 13 bases between them. This CDR3 is built from 13 residues. CDR1 and CDR2 (germline): LNHNV, YYDKDF (reference sequence). The CDR3 here is CATSLNGGDEQYF. CDR3 DNA sequence: TGTGCCACCAGCCTCAACGGGGGAGACGAGCAGTACTTC.

This chain connects TRBV5-4 to TRBJ2-3, with D tentatively TRBD2 (5 bases). This CDR3 has 14 residues. V gave up 3 bases and J gave up 6 bases, with 14 bases separating them. Germline V gene lookup returns CDR1 SGHNT and CDR2 YYREEE (reference sequence). CDR3 in amino acids: CASSSGLKADTQYF. In nucleotides, the CDR3 is TGTGCCAGCAGCTCTGGACTGAAAGCGGATACGCAGTATTTT.

The chain joins TRBV29-1 to TRBJ1-5; TRBD1 is a possible D gene (6 bases). The CDR3 extends over 15 amino acids. V gave up 8 bases and J gave up 0 bases, with 17 bases separating them. Germline loops: CDR1 SQVTM, CDR2 ANQGSEA. For the CDR3, the DNA is TGCAGCTCTTGCCTCAGGGGCTATAGCAATCAGCCCCAGCATTTT. Translation gives CSSCLRGYSNQPQHF.

There are many counts of this clonotype. CDR3 loop: CASSLVGGTGELFF. The CDR3 region has the DNA TGTGCCAGCAGCTTAGTCGGCGGGACCGGGGAGCTGTTTTTT. The chain recombines TRBV7-2 with TRBJ2-2, with a tentative D call TRBD2 (5 bases). Germline V gene lookup returns CDR1 SGHTA and CDR2 FQGNSA. With 1 base removed from V and 5 bases from J, the gap between germline ends came to 8 bases. The CDR3 covers 14 residues.

This clonotype was recorded at least ten times. V is TRBV9 and J is TRBJ1-2; 7 bases agree with TRBD1. The germline CDR1 and CDR2 sequences are SGDLS and YYNGEE. The CDR3 has 13 amino acids. V trimming: 3 bases; J trimming: 4 bases; junction bases outside the gene matches: 3. CDR3 coding DNA: TGTGCCAGCAGCGGACAGGGTTTCTATGGCTACACCTTC. Encoded protein: CASSGQGFYGYTF.